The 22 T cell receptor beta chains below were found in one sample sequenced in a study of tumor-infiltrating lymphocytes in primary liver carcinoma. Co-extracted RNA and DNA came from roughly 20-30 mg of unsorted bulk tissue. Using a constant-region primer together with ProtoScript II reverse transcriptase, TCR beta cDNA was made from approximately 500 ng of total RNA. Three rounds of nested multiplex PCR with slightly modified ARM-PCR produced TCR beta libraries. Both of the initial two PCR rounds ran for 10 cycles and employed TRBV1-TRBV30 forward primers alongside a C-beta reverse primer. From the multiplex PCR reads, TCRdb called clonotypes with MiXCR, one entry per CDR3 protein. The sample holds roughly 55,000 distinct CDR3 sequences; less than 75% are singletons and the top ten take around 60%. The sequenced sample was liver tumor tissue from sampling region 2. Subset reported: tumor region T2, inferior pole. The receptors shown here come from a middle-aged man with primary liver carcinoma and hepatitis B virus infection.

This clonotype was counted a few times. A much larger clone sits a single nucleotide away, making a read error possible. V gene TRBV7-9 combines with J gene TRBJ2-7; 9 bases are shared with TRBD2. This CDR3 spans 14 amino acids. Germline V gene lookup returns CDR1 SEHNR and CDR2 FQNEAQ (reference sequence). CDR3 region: CTSSRTSEYYEQYF. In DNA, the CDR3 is TGTACCAGCAGCCGGACTAGCGAGTACTACGAGCAGTACTTC. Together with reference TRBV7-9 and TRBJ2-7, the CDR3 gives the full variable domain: DTGVSQNPRHKITKRGQNVTFRCDPISEHNRLYWYRQTLGQGPEFLTYFQNEAQLEKSRLLSDRFSAERPKGSFSTLEIQRTEQGDSAMYLCTSSRTSEYYEQYFGPGTRLTVT.

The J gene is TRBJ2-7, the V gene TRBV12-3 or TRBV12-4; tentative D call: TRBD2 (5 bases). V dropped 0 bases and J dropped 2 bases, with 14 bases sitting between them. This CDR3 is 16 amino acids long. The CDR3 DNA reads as TGTGCCAGCAGTTTAGCCTTAGAGGGCTTCACCTACGAGCAGTACTTC. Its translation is CASSLALEGFTYEQYF.

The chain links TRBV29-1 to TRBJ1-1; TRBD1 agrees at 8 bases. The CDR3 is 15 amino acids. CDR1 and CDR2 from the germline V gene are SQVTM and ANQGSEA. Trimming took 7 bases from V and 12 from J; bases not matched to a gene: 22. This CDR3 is CSGPGGWGMNTDTFF. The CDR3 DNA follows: TGCAGCGGGCCAGGGGGCTGGGGAATGAACACTGATACTTTCTTT.

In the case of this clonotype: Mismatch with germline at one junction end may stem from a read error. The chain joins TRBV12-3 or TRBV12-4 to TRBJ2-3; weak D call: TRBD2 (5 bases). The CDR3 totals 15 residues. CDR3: CTSGLFDSSTDTLYF. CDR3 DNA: TGTACCAGCGGTTTATTTGACTCCTCCACAGATACGCTGTATTTT.

The CDR3 DNA is TGTGCCAGCAGCTTCACTAGCGGGAGAAGGATGTACGAGCAGTACTTC. Its protein product is CASSFTSGRRMYEQYF. The chain links TRBV7-2 to TRBJ2-7; 11 bases are shared with TRBD2. The J segment lost 4 bases and the V segment lost 3 bases, leaving 8 bases of the junction unmatched. Looked up from germline, CDR1 is SGHTA and CDR2 is FQGNSA. CDR3 length equals 16 residues.

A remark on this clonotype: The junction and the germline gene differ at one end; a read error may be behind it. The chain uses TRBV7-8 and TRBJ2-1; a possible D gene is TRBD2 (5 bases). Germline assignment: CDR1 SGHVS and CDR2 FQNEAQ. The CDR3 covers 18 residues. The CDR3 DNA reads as TGTGCCAACAGCCCACTTAGAGGCTCAGCGGTCTCCTACAATGAGCAGTTCTTC. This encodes CANSPLRGSAVSYNEQFF.

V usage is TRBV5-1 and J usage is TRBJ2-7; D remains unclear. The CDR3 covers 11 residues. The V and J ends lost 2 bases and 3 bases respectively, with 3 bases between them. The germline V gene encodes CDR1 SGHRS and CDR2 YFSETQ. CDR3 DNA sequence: TGCGCCAGCAGCTTTGACTACGAGCAGTACTTC. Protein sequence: CASSFDYEQYF.

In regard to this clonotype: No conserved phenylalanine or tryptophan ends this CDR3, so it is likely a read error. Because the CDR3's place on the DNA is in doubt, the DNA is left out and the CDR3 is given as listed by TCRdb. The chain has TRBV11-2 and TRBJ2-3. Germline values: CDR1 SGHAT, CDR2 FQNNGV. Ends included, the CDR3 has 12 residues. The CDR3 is CASSASTYTQYL.

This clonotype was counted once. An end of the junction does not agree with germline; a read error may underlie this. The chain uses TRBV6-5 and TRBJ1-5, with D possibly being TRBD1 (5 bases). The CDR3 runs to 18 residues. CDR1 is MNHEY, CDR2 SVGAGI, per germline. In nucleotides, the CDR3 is TGCACCAGCAGTTATACCCGGCCGACAGCCACTAGCAATCAGCCCCAGCATTTT. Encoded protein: CTSSYTRPTATSNQPQHF.

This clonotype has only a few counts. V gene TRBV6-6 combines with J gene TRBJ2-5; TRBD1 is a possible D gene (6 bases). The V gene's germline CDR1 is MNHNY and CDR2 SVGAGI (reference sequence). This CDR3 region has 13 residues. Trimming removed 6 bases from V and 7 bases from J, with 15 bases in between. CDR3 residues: CASSPNRVGTQYF. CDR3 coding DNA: TGTGCCAGCAGCCCGAACAGGGTTGGGACCCAGTACTTC.

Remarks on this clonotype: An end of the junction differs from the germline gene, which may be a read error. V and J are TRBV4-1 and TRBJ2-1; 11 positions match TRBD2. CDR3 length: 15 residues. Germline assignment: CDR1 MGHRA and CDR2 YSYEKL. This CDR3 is CASNRTSGPYNERFF. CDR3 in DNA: TGCGCCAGCAACCGGACTAGCGGGCCCTACAATGAGCGGTTCTTC.

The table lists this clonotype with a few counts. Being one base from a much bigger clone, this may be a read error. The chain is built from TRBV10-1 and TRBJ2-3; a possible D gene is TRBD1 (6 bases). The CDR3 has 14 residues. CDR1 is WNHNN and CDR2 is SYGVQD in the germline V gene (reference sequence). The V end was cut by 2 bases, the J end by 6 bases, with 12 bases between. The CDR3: CASSEQGNRDTQYF. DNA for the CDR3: TGCGCCAGCAGTGAGCAGGGGAACAGGGATACGCAGTATTTT.

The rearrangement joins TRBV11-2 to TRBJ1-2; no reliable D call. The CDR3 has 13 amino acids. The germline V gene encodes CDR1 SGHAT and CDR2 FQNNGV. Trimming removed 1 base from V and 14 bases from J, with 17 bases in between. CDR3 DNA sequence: TGTGCCAGCAGCTTAGTGTCCGTCTATGGCCGTACCTTC. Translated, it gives CASSLVSVYGRTF.

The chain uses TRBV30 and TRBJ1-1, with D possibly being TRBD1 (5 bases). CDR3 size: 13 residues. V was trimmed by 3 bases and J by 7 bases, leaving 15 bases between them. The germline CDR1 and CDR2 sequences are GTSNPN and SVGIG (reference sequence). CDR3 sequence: CAWSLFEGSEAFF. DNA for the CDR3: TGTGCCTGGAGCCTCTTTGAGGGGAGTGAAGCTTTCTTT.

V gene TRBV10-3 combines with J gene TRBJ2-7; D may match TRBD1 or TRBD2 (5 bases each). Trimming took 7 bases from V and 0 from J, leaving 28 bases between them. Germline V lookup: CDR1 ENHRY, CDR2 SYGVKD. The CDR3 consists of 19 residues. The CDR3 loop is CAITKRSGLVVGFSYEQYF. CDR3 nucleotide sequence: TGTGCCATCACCAAACGATCGGGGCTAGTGGTAGGGTTCTCCTACGAGCAGTACTTC.

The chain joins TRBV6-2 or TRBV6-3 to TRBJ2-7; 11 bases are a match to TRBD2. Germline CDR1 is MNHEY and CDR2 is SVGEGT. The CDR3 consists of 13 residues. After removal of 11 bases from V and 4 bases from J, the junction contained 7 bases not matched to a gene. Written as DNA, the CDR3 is TGTGCCGCCCGGGCTAGCGGGAGGTACGAGCAGTACTTC. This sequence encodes CAARASGRYEQYF.

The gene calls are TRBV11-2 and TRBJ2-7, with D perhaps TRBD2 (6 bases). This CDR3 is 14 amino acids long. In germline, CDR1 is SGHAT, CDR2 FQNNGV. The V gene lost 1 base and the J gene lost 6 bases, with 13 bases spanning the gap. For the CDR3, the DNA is TGTGCCAGCAGCTTAGGTCCGGCGGGGCTCGAGCAGTACTTC. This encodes CASSLGPAGLEQYF.

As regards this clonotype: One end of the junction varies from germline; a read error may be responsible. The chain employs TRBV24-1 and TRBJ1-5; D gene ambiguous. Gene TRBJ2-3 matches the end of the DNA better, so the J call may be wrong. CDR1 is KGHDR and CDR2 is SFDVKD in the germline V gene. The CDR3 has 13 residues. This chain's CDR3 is CATSDSGFWPQYF. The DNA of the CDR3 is TGTGCCACGAGTGATTCCGGGTTTTGGCCCCAGTATTTT.

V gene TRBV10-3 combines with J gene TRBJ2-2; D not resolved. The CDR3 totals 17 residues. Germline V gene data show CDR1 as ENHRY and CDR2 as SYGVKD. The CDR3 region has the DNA TGTACTATCAGTGATTTCGAAGCCGGGCCAGACACCGGGGAGCTGTTTTTT. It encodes CTISDFEAGPDTGELFF.

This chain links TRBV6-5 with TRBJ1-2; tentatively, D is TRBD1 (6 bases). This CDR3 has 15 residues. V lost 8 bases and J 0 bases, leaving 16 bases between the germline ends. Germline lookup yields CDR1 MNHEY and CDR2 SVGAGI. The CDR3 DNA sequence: TGTGCCAGCTGCCCACAGGGAACCGCTAACTATGGCTACACCTTC. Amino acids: CASCPQGTANYGYTF.

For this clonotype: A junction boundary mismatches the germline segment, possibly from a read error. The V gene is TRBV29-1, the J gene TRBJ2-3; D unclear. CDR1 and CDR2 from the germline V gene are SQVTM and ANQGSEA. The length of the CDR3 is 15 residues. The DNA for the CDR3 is TGCGGCGTTGAAAAATGGCCTAGGATCCAGGATACGCAGTATTTT. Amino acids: CGVEKWPRIQDTQYF.

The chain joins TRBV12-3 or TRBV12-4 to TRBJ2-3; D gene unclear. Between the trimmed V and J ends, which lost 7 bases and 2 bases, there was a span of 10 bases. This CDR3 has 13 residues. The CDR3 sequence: CASNYQYTDTQYF. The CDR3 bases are TGTGCCAGCAATTATCAGTACACAGATACGCAGTATTTT.